Sequencing of this T cell receptor (beta chain) was carried out in a study of human T cells and chemical hapten exposure. Whole-study context: TCR yields differed between samples (mainly from small differences in pooled library volume).

Trimming shortened V by 4 bases and J by 3 bases, and 13 bases separated the two germline ends. The CDR3 extends over 14 amino acids. In germline, CDR1 is SGHNT, CDR2 YYREEE (reference sequence). TCRdb recomputed calls from the RACE reads with MiXCR, one row per CDR3 protein. In the table there are approximately 370,000 distinct CDR3 sequences, 5.5% of which are singletons. The sample holds a few counts of this clonotype. As to time point: pre-sensitization, week 0. Treatment reported: therapeutic diphenylcyclopropenone sensitization with weekly scalp DPC. At every patch-test visit, blood was drawn before the patch test was applied.

The receptor was derived from a woman under 30 with alopecia areata. Some clones in this sample may be carry-over from other donors' samples. This specimen consisted of whole blood, obtained in connection with sensitization to the hapten diphenylcyclopropenone (DPC). The chain joins TRBV5-4 to TRBJ1-2; D perhaps matches TRBD1 (6 bases). The CDR3, as DNA: TGTGCCAGCAGCAGGTACAGGGATTACTATGGCTACACCTTC. Protein sequence: CASSRYRDYYGYTF.